One sample yielded the 30 T cell receptor beta chains listed below, sequenced in a study of technical replicates of blood from a few donors. Here immunoSEQ multiplex PCR was the method, and the copy in TCRdb shows in-frame clones only, minus some. Here the sample spans tens of thousands of clones, around 96% being singletons. The sequencing sample was made of T cells isolated from PBMCs. Receptors originate from a human donor in good health.

The chain has TRBV18 and TRBJ1-3; D ambiguous. The CDR3 runs 16 residues. Germline CDR1 KGHSH, CDR2 LQKENI. The V end was cut by 2 bases, the J end by 0 bases, with 11 bases between. The CDR3 nucleotides read TGTGCCAGCTCACCAACAGTCCAGATCTCTGGAAACACCATATATTTT. Translated: CASSPTVQISGNTIYF.

This chain uses TRBV9 with TRBJ2-3; TRBD2 matches 8 bases. The germline CDR1 and CDR2 sequences are SGDLS and YYNGEE. Trimming at V came to 0 bases and at J to 3 bases, leaving 3 bases not matched to a gene. This CDR3 has 15 amino acids. The CDR3 here is CASSVVGGATDTQYF. In DNA form, the CDR3 reads TGTGCCAGCAGCGTAGTCGGGGGGGCTACAGATACGCAGTATTTT.

About this clone: The same CDR3 also results from other DNA sequences found in this sample. V is TRBV27 and J is TRBJ2-7; 13 positions match TRBD2. V lost 9 bases and J lost 3; bases outside the gene matches: 14. The V gene's germline CDR1 is MNHEY and CDR2 SMNVEV (reference sequence). This CDR3 region has 17 residues. This CDR3 reads CASNTGLAGSGDYEQYF. CDR3 bases: TGTGCCAGTAACACGGGACTAGCGGGATCGGGGGACTACGAGCAGTACTTC.

The gene calls are TRBV7-6 and TRBJ2-1; no firm D call. Germline V gene lookup returns CDR1 SGHVS and CDR2 FNYEAQ. The CDR3 has 13 amino acids. V gave up 5 bases and J gave up 5 bases, with 10 bases separating them. For the CDR3, the DNA is TGTGCCAGCAGCAAAGTGGTAGACAATGAGCAGTTCTTC. Translation gives CASSKVVDNEQFF.

This chain uses TRBV19 with TRBJ1-5; maybe TRBD1 (6 bases). V gave up 5 bases and J gave up 1 base, with 9 bases separating them. Per germline, CDR1 LNHDA and CDR2 SQIVND (reference sequence). The CDR3 extends over 14 amino acids. CDR3 nucleotide sequence: TGTGCCAGTAGTTCCACAGGGAGCAATCAGCCCCAGCATTTT. Amino acids: CASSSTGSNQPQHF. Full variable domain (remainder filled in from reference TRBV19 and TRBJ1-5): DGGITQSPKYLFRKEGQNVTLSCEQNLNHDAMYWYRQDPGQGLRLIYYSQIVNDFQKGDIAEGYSVSREKKESFPLTVTSAQKNPTAFYLCASSSTGSNQPQHFGDGTRLSIL.

This clone has only a few counts. The chain joins TRBV6-5 to TRBJ1-1, with 10 nucleotides matching TRBD1. V lost 1 base, J lost 6 bases, and 5 bases stayed unmatched. Germline loops: CDR1 MNHEY, CDR2 SVGAGI. The CDR3 extends over 15 amino acids. CDR3 amino acids: CASSYWTGGEAEAFF. CDR3 bases: TGTGCCAGCAGTTACTGGACAGGGGGGGAAGCTGAAGCTTTCTTT.

The chain couples TRBV29-1 to TRBJ2-2, with D uncertain. Deletions cut 5 bases from V and 0 bases from J, with 10 bases between. Germline V lookup: CDR1 SQVTM, CDR2 ANQGSEA. The length of the CDR3 is 14 residues. CDR3 protein: CSVTDTTNTGELFF. Written as DNA, the CDR3 is TGCAGCGTTACGGATACTACGAACACCGGGGAGCTGTTTTTT.

The CDR3 sequence is CASSLELRSGSSYNEQFF. The CDR3 nucleotides are TGTGCCAGCAGCTTAGAATTGAGAAGCGGGAGCTCCTACAATGAGCAGTTCTTC. This rearrangement joins TRBV7-6 to TRBJ2-1; TRBD2 matches at 8 bases. Germline V gene data show CDR1 as SGHVS and CDR2 as FNYEAQ. Trimming took 1 base from V and 0 from J; bases not matched to a gene: 8. The CDR3 contains 18 residues.

The chain is built from TRBV4-2 and TRBJ2-6; 8 nucleotides line up with TRBD2. The trim removed 1 base at V and 3 bases at J, leaving 5 bases unmatched. Germline CDR1 is LGHNA and CDR2 is YNFKEQ. The CDR3 totals 17 residues. This CDR3 reads CASSQASGRSGANVLTF. DNA for the CDR3: TGTGCCAGCAGCCAAGCAAGCGGGAGAAGTGGGGCCAACGTCCTGACTTTC.

The rearrangement links TRBV4-1 to TRBJ2-7; 10 bases align to TRBD2. Germline loops: CDR1 MGHRA, CDR2 YSYEKL. Unmatched junction bases numbered 9, after V lost 2 bases and J lost 5 bases. The CDR3 is 16 residues long. CDR3 in DNA: TGCGCCAGCAGCCAAAGTCATGAACTAGCGGGAAACGAGCAGTACTTC. It is translated as CASSQSHELAGNEQYF.

This clone was seen a single time. The CDR3 protein is CAWPGPPGGTGELFF. CDR3 DNA: TGTGCCTGGCCAGGGCCCCCAGGTGGAACCGGGGAGCTGTTTTTT. This chain uses TRBV30 with TRBJ2-2, with D possibly being TRBD1 (5 bases). This CDR3 region has 15 residues. The germline V gene encodes CDR1 GTSNPN and CDR2 SVGIG (reference sequence). Trimming left V 5 bases short and J 5 bases short, with 18 bases between.

CDR3 amino acids: CASSQGAGGWEQYF. Written as DNA, the CDR3 is TGCGCCAGCAGCCAAGGGGCCGGGGGATGGGAGCAGTACTTC. This chain connects TRBV4-1 to TRBJ2-7; TRBD2 is a possible D gene (6 bases). Trimming cost V 1 base and J 7 bases, with 14 bases left between them. Germline CDR1 and CDR2: MGHRA and YSYEKL. This CDR3 comprises 14 residues.

The chain recombines TRBV19 with TRBJ1-2, with 10 bases that match TRBD1. The J segment lost 2 bases and the V segment lost 3 bases, leaving 3 bases of the junction unmatched. CDR1 is LNHDA, CDR2 SQIVND, per germline (reference sequence). This CDR3 contains 15 residues. In DNA, the CDR3 is TGTGCCAGTAGTATCTCGGGACAGGGGAACTATGGCTACACCTTC. It yields the protein CASSISGQGNYGYTF.

The chain links TRBV29-1 to TRBJ1-4, with D possibly being TRBD1 (5 bases). Germline V gene lookup returns CDR1 SQVTM and CDR2 ANQGSEA. Trimming shortened V by 6 bases and J by 0 bases, and 8 bases separated the two germline ends. The CDR3 spans 13 residues. CDR3 nucleotide sequence: TGCAGCGTGGCAGGGTCAACTAATGAAAAACTGTTTTTT. This translates into CSVAGSTNEKLFF.

This clone has just one count. V and J are TRBV5-1 and TRBJ2-7; possibly TRBD1 for D (9 bases). In germline, CDR1 is SGHRS, CDR2 YFSETQ. The CDR3 loop spans 16 amino acids. Trimming removed 1 base from V and 4 bases from J, with 18 bases in between. CDR3 bases: TGCGCCAGCAGCTTGTCGGGGGGGACAGGGACGTACGAGCAGTACTTC. Protein sequence: CASSLSGGTGTYEQYF.

This clone was recorded a few times. The chain uses TRBV2 and TRBJ1-4; 9 bases fit TRBD1. V dropped 7 bases and J dropped 9; count of bases not matched to a gene: 3. The CDR3 is 12 amino acids. CDR1 is SNHLY and CDR2 is FYNNEI in the germline V gene. The CDR3 DNA reads as TGTGCCAGCACCGGGACAGGGCAAAAACTGTTTTTT. Encoded protein: CASTGTGQKLFF.

The chain couples TRBV14 to TRBJ1-4, with 8 bases lining up with TRBD1. Per germline, CDR1 SGHDN and CDR2 FVKESK. After removal of 3 bases from V and 5 bases from J, the junction contained 8 bases not matched to a gene. The CDR3 has 16 residues. CDR3 DNA sequence: TGTGCCAGCAGCCAGATATCCAGGACAGGGAATGAAAAACTGTTTTTT. Translated: CASSQISRTGNEKLFF.

This clone was recorded only once. The gene calls are TRBV10-1 and TRBJ1-2; D possibly corresponds to TRBD1 (6 bases). This CDR3 is 13 amino acids long. Trimming took 6 bases from V and 6 from J, leaving 14 bases between them. The germline gives CDR1 WNHNN, CDR2 SYGVQD (reference sequence). The CDR3 loop is CASSSGYRDGYTF. CDR3 sequence (DNA): TGCGCCAGCAGCTCAGGGTACAGGGATGGCTACACCTTC.

V gene TRBV5-1 combines with J gene TRBJ1-4, with 8 bases fitting TRBD1. V lost 0 bases to trimming and J lost 6 bases; unmatched junction nucleotides: 4. The CDR3 covers 15 residues. The germline gives CDR1 SGHRS, CDR2 YFSETQ. The DNA of the CDR3 is TGCGCCAGCAGCTTGGGAGACAGGGGTTATGAAAAACTGTTTTTT. It is translated as CASSLGDRGYEKLFF.

The chain uses TRBV2 and TRBJ2-7, with a tentative D call TRBD2 (6 bases). V lost 3 bases and J lost 11, with 20 bases in between. This CDR3 is 14 amino acids long. Germline CDR1 SNHLY, CDR2 FYNNEI. The CDR3, as DNA: TGTGCCAGCAGTGATGGGCGATCGGGGGAATGGAAGTACTTC. Translation: CASSDGRSGEWKYF.

The chain combines TRBV11-2 with TRBJ1-2, with D uncertain. Per the germline V gene, CDR1 is SGHAT and CDR2 is FQNNGV. V was cut by 5 bases and J by 5 bases, with 30 bases left in between. The CDR3 has 19 residues. CDR3 DNA sequence: TGTGCCAGCAGCAACTACATAATTGTTCGCCCGAGAAGGGAGTATGGCTACACCTTC. Its translation is CASSNYIIVRPRREYGYTF.

The V call is TRBV15, the J call TRBJ2-1, with D tentatively TRBD2 (5 bases). With 4 bases removed from V and 7 bases from J, the gap between germline ends came to 14 bases. The CDR3 length is 14 residues. Germline lookup yields CDR1 LNHNV and CDR2 YYDKDF (reference sequence). This CDR3 is CATSITTRENEQFF. The CDR3 coding sequence is TGTGCCACCAGCATAACTACCCGGGAAAATGAGCAGTTCTTC.

The V and J genes are TRBV9 and TRBJ2-5, with a tentative D call TRBD1 (5 bases). Germline CDR1 reads SGDLS; CDR2 reads YYNGEE. V lost 0 bases to trimming and J lost 5 bases, with 14 bases between them. The CDR3 spans 15 residues. The CDR3 coding sequence is TGTGCCAGCAGCGTAGCGGGCAGGGTGGGGGAGACCCAGTACTTC. Its translation is CASSVAGRVGETQYF.

The V call is TRBV7-9, the J call TRBJ2-7; possibly TRBD1 for D (6 bases). In germline, CDR1 is SEHNR, CDR2 FQNEAQ (reference sequence). The CDR3 has 14 residues. The germline V and J ends were trimmed by 1 base and 3 bases, with 10 bases remaining between them. DNA for the CDR3: TGTGCCAGCAGCTTAGGGCAGGGGCTCTACGAGCAGTACTTC. It codes for CASSLGQGLYEQYF. The full variable domain, in which reference TRBV7-9 and TRBJ2-7 provide the parts outside the CDR3, is DTGVSQNPRHKITKRGQNVTFRCDPISEHNRLYWYRQTLGQGPEFLTYFQNEAQLEKSRLLSDRFSAERPKGSFSTLEIQRTEQGDSAMYLCASSLGQGLYEQYFGPGTRLTVT.

The rearrangement links TRBV7-3 to TRBJ1-1, with D possibly TRBD1 on 5 matching bases. The CDR3 covers 14 residues. Trimming pared 4 bases from V and 1 base from J, leaving 10 bases between. CDR1 SGHTA and CDR2 FQGTGA come from the germline V gene. The CDR3 loop reads CASSSAGGNTEAFF. The CDR3, as DNA: TGTGCCAGCAGCTCCGCGGGGGGGAACACTGAAGCTTTCTTT.

The rearrangement links TRBV6-4 to TRBJ1-2; 10 nucleotides agree with TRBD1. The J segment lost 4 bases and the V segment lost 5 bases, leaving 7 bases of the junction unmatched. CDR1 and CDR2 from the germline V gene are MRHNA and SNTAGT. The CDR3 is made up of 15 amino acids. CDR3 nucleotide sequence: TGTGCCAGCAGTCAAGAGACAGGGGGCCTCTATGGCTACACCTTC. It is translated as CASSQETGGLYGYTF.

V usage is TRBV2 and J usage is TRBJ2-7, with unresolved D. This CDR3 region has 14 residues. Germline V gives CDR1 SNHLY, CDR2 FYNNEI. Deletions cut 6 bases from V and 1 base from J, with 13 bases between. This CDR3 is CASRWAPRSYEQYF. CDR3 in DNA: TGTGCCAGCAGGTGGGCTCCCAGGTCCTACGAGCAGTACTTC. Supplemented by reference TRBV2 and TRBJ2-7, the full variable domain reads EPEVTQTPSHQVTQMGQEVILRCVPISNHLYFYWYRQILGQKVEFLVSFYNNEISEKSEIFDDQFSVERPDGSNFTLKIRSTKLEDSAMYFCASRWAPRSYEQYFGPGTRLTVT.

The chain has TRBV11-2 and TRBJ2-2, with TRBD1 matching 7 bases. Trimming at V came to 1 base and at J to 1 base, leaving 0 bases not matched to a gene. Germline V CDR1 and CDR2: SGHAT, FQNNGV. CDR3 size: 15 residues. CDR3: CASSLGTGNTGELFF. For the CDR3, the DNA is TGTGCCAGCAGCTTAGGGACAGGGAACACCGGGGAGCTGTTTTTT.

This clone is a singleton in its sample. The V gene is TRBV6-1, the J gene TRBJ2-5; TRBD2 matches 9 bases. The germline V gene has CDR1 MNHNS and CDR2 SASEGT. V shed 7 bases, J shed 5 bases, and the junction held 11 bases outside the gene matches. CDR3 length equals 15 residues. The CDR3 DNA sequence: TGTGCCAGCAACGGTGGCGGGAGGGCGTGGGAGACCCAGTACTTC. Translation gives CASNGGGRAWETQYF.

The chain couples TRBV6-5 to TRBJ1-6; 10 bases fit TRBD1. This CDR3 contains 16 residues. V trimming: 0 bases; J trimming: 8 bases; junction bases outside the gene matches: 4. The germline V gene has CDR1 MNHEY and CDR2 SVGAGI. The CDR3 is CASSYSVGQGYSPLHF. The CDR3 DNA reads TGTGCCAGCAGTTACTCGGTGGGACAGGGGTATTCACCCCTCCACTTT.